This T cell receptor beta chain was sequenced during a study of T cell responses to AZD1222 COVID-19 vaccine. Study details: Combined were second doses at about 4 or about 12 weeks. Overall study results and limits: Reports indicate that nearly half of spike-specific TCRs are directed at unmutated variant regions. Repertoires in all cases were sampled only once the peak T cell response had passed. The number of AZD1222 recipients seropositive at baseline was only five to seven.

Details on this clone: Its target is not known.

Data came from immunoSEQ multiplex PCR; TCRdb stores just in-frame clones and leaves some out. The table has 150,000 to 160,000 clones, 75% to 95% seen once. Per germline, CDR1 LGHNA and CDR2 YSLEER. Trimming shortened V by 0 bases and J by 3 bases, and 14 bases separated the two germline ends. CDR3 length: 16 amino acids. The sample here was peripheral blood, taken on day 0 of AZD1222 vaccination. The sequence came from an adult in good health. The chain recombines TRBV4-3 with TRBJ1-1, with a weak D call TRBD1 (5 bases). As DNA, the CDR3 is TGCGCCAGCAGCCAAGATAGGGGTTTATTGGACACTGAAGCTTTCTTT. It specifies CASSQDRGLLDTEAFF.